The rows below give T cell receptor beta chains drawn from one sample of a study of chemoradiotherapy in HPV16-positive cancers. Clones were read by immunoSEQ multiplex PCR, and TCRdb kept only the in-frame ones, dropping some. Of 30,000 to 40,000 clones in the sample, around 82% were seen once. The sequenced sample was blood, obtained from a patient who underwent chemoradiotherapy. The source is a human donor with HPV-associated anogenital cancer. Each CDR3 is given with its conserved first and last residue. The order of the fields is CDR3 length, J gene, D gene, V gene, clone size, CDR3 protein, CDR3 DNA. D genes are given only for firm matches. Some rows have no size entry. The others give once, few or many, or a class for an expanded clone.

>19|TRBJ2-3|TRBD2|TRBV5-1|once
CASSLMGLAGGFSTDTQYF
TGCGCCAGCAGCCTGATGGGACTAGCGGGGGGGTTTAGCACAGATACGCAGTATTTT
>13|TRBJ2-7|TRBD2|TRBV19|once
CASSTGTNVEQYF
TGTGCCAGTAGTACCGGGACTAACGTCGAGCAGTACTTC
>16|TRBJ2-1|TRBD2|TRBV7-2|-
CASSLSSGVFYNEQFF
TGTGCCAGCAGTCTTAGTAGCGGGGTCTTTTACAATGAGCAGTTCTTC
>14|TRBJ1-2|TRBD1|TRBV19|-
CASSLTGQFYGYTF
TGTGCCAGTAGTCTGACGGGACAGTTCTATGGCTACACCTTC
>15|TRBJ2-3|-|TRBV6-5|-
CASSYSGRRGDTQYF
TGTGCCAGCAGTTACTCGGGCAGGCGAGGGGATACGCAGTATTTT
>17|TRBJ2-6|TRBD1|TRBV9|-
CASSASGGDAGANVLTF
TGTGCCAGCAGCGCTTCAGGGGGAGACGCTGGGGCCAACGTCCTGACTTTC
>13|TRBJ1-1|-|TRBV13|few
CASKASMNTEAFF
TGTGCCAGCAAGGCGTCCATGAACACTGAAGCTTTCTTT
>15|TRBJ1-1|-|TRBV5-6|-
CASSLVGRSGTEAFF
TGTGCCAGCAGCTTGGTGGGGCGGTCAGGCACTGAAGCTTTCTTT
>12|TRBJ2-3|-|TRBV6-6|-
CASSLSTDTQYF
TGTGCCAGCAGTCTTAGCACAGATACGCAGTATTTT
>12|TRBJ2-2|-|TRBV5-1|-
CASSFDSGELFF
TGCGCCAGCAGCTTCGATTCCGGGGAGCTGTTTTTT
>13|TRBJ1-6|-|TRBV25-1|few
CASSEWGNSPLHF
TGTGCCAGCAGTGAATGGGGAAATTCACCCCTCCACTTT
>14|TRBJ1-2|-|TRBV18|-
CASSPILRGDGYTF
TGTGCCAGCTCACCTATACTTAGAGGGGATGGCTACACCTTC
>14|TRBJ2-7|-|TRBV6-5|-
CASSSTQASYEQYF
TGTGCCAGCAGTAGCACACAGGCTTCCTACGAGCAGTACTTC
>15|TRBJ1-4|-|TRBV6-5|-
CASSYSGGGGEKLFF
TGTGCCAGCAGTTACTCCGGAGGGGGTGGGGAAAAACTGTTTTTT
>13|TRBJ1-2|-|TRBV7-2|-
CASSELGFRGYTF
TGTGCCAGCAGCGAGTTGGGATTCCGTGGCTACACCTTC
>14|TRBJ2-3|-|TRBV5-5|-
CASNNPRGGDTQYF
TGTGCCAGCAATAACCCTCGAGGGGGAGATACGCAGTATTTT
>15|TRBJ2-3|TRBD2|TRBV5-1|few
CASSLLAGASDTQYF
TGCGCCAGCAGCTTGCTAGCGGGGGCCTCAGATACGCAGTATTTT
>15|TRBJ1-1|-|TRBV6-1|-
CASSESDRANTEAFF
TGTGCCAGCAGTGAATCGGACAGAGCGAACACTGAAGCTTTCTTT
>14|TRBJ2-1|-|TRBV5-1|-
CASSLSDSYNEQFF
TGCGCCAGCAGTTTGTCAGATTCCTACAATGAGCAGTTCTTC
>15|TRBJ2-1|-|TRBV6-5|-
CASSYSWGRSNEQFF
TGTGCCAGCAGTTACAGTTGGGGCAGGAGCAATGAGCAGTTCTTC
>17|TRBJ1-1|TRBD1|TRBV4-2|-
CASSQEIRADRGTEAFF
TGTGCCAGCAGCCAAGAAATAAGGGCCGACAGGGGGACTGAAGCTTTCTTT
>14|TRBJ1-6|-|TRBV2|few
CAARPRTEGSPLHF
TGTGCCGCCCGGCCCCGCACGGAAGGTTCACCCCTCCACTTT
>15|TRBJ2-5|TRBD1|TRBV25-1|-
CASSARQGGQETQYF
TGTGCCAGCAGTGCAAGACAGGGGGGACAAGAGACCCAGTACTTC
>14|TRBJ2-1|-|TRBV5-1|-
CASRVGGPNNEQFF
TGCGCCAGCAGGGTGGGGGGACCAAACAATGAGCAGTTCTTC
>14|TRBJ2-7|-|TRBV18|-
CASSPPENTYEQYF
TGTGCCAGCTCACCCCCAGAGAATACCTACGAGCAGTACTTC
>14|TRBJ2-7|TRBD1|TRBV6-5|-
CASSPGQVDYEQYF
TGTGCCAGCAGCCCGGGACAGGTGGACTACGAGCAGTACTTC
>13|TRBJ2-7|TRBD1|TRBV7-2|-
CASSFQGDHEQYF
TGTGCCAGCAGCTTCCAGGGGGACCACGAGCAGTACTTC
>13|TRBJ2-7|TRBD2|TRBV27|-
CASSPQGEGGLYF
TGTGCCAGCAGTCCCCAGGGAGAGGGAGGGCTGTACTTC
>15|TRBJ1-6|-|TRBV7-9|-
CASSNRDSYNSPLHF
TGTGCCAGCAGCAATAGAGACAGCTATAATTCACCCCTCCACTTT
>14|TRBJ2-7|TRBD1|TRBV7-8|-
CASSLADRVSEQYF
TGTGCCAGCAGCTTAGCGGACAGGGTTTCCGAGCAGTACTTC
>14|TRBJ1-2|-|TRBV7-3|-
CASSLRRANYGYTF
TGTGCCAGCAGCCTGAGGAGAGCTAACTATGGCTACACCTTC
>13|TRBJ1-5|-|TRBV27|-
CASTAGANQPQHF
TGTGCCAGCACTGCAGGAGCAAATCAGCCCCAGCATTTT